At least ten counts were recorded for the clone carrying this T cell receptor beta chain. Its antigen remains unknown. The sample belongs to a study of shared clonotypes between healthy human individuals. General observations from the study: Memory subsets generally showed lower estimated richness than naive subsets.

This table comes from immunoSEQ multiplex PCR, and its TCRdb copy is limited to in-frame clones, with some not included. The profile shows 950,000 to 1,200,000 clones, 70% to 85% of them singletons. This receptor was obtained from a young man in good health. Some clones in this sample may be carry-over from other donors' samples. Sequencing was done on a sample of memory CD4+ T cells from PBMCs. Specified subset: CD45RA-negative fraction.

CDR3 sequence: CASSFLGQGASQPQHF. As DNA, the CDR3 is TGTGCCAGCAGCTTCCTGGGACAGGGGGCGAGTCAGCCCCAGCATTTT. The genes are TRBV7-2 and TRBJ1-5; TRBD1 matches at 12 bases. In germline, CDR1 is SGHTA, CDR2 FQGNSA. J was trimmed by 6 bases and V by 3 bases; bases with no gene match: 6. This CDR3 comprises 16 residues.